The 7 T cell receptor beta chains below come from one sample, sequenced in a study of blood T cell repertoires in COVID-19. The table came from immunoSEQ multiplex PCR; TCRdb's copy has only in-frame clones and leaves some out. Here the sample spans tens of thousands of clones, around 85% being singletons. The sample taken for sequencing was peripheral blood. These receptor sequences come from a man older than 75 with acute or convalescent COVID-19.

The rearrangement links TRBV5-1 to TRBJ2-7, with a tentative D call TRBD2 (6 bases). The CDR3 is 17 amino acids. Trimming shortened V by 5 bases and J by 3 bases, and 24 bases separated the two germline ends. Germline V gene data show CDR1 as SGHRS and CDR2 as YFSETQ. CDR3 sequence (DNA): TGCGCCAGCAGACCTTCGTATAGCGGAAGAGGAGACTACGAGCAGTACTTC. Its protein product is CASRPSYSGRGDYEQYF.

The chain couples TRBV28 to TRBJ2-1, with 10 bases that match TRBD1. CDR3 length: 16 residues. In germline, CDR1 is MDHEN, CDR2 SYDVKM. V dropped 4 bases and J dropped 5; count of bases not matched to a gene: 8. The CDR3 DNA reads as TGTGCCAGCAGTTCAAGGGACAGGGGAAAAAACAATGAGCAGTTCTTC. This encodes CASSSRDRGKNNEQFF.

The rearrangement uses TRBV5-4 and TRBJ2-7; 10 positions agree with TRBD2. Per germline, CDR1 SGHNT and CDR2 YYREEE (reference sequence). The V and J ends lost 1 base and 2 bases, in that order; junction bases with no gene match: 3. The CDR3 loop spans 15 amino acids. For the CDR3, the DNA is TGTGCCAGCAGCTTGCCTAGCGGGAGAACCTACGAGCAGTACTTC. Amino acids: CASSLPSGRTYEQYF.

This clone came up once. The chain couples TRBV19 to TRBJ1-5, with 9 bases identical to TRBD1. Germline loops: CDR1 LNHDA, CDR2 SQIVND (reference sequence). Germline trimming cut 4 bases from V and 6 bases from J; bases unmatched to any gene: 10. The CDR3 has 16 residues. CDR3 sequence: CASSSPGTGFGQPQHF. CDR3 bases: TGTGCCAGTAGTAGTCCCGGGACAGGGTTCGGTCAGCCCCAGCATTTT. Full variable domain (rest looked up from reference TRBV19 and TRBJ1-5): DGGITQSPKYLFRKEGQNVTLSCEQNLNHDAMYWYRQDPGQGLRLIYYSQIVNDFQKGDIAEGYSVSREKKESFPLTVTSAQKNPTAFYLCASSSPGTGFGQPQHFGDGTRLSIL.

This chain links TRBV11-2 with TRBJ2-2; no clear D gene. Germline assignment: CDR1 SGHAT and CDR2 FQNNGV. V was clipped by 1 base and J by 3 bases, with 6 bases between them. The CDR3 loop spans 14 amino acids. The CDR3 protein is CASSLARYTGELFF. CDR3 nucleotide sequence: TGTGCCAGCAGCTTAGCTCGGTACACCGGGGAGCTGTTTTTT. The variable domain in full, with the rest retrieved from reference TRBV11-2 and TRBJ2-2, is EAGVAQSPRYKIIEKRQSVAFWCNPISGHATLYWYQQILGQGPKLLIQFQNNGVVDDSQLPKDRFSAERLKGVDSTLKIQPAKLEDSAVYLCASSLARYTGELFFGEGSRLTVL.

The gene calls are TRBV28 and TRBJ2-7, with TRBD2 identical over 9 bases. Germline CDR1 reads MDHEN; CDR2 reads SYDVKM. V gave up 6 bases and J gave up 6 bases; unmatched junction bases: 9. The CDR3 covers 14 residues. For the CDR3, the DNA is TGTGCCAGCAGCATGTGGCGGGAGGGCCCCGAGCAGTACTTC. Translated: CASSMWREGPEQYF. The variable domain in full, with the rest retrieved from reference TRBV28 and TRBJ2-7, is DVKVTQSSRYLVKRTGEKVFLECVQDMDHENMFWYRQDPGLGLRLIYFSYDVKMKEKGDIPEGYSVSREKKERFSLILESASTNQTSMYLCASSMWREGPEQYFGPGTRLTVT.

The chain joins TRBV28 to TRBJ1-2, with TRBD1 as a possible D gene (5 bases). With 2 bases removed from V and 6 bases from J, the gap between germline ends came to 10 bases. Germline V gives CDR1 MDHEN, CDR2 SYDVKM. This CDR3 contains 13 residues. The CDR3 nucleotides are TGTGCCAGCAGTTTACGGGGGGGACATGGCTACACCTTC. Its translation is CASSLRGGHGYTF.